The following is a T cell receptor beta chain sequence with its context. The antigen remains unidentified. These data are taken from a study of spatial heterogeneity in lung cancer. The wider study: Each distinct TCR and UMI combination averaged more than ten appearances in raw reads.

Noted time point: blood at routine non-recurrence follow-up after resection. Material for sequencing was whole RNA from tumor, nontumor lung or frozen PBMC, left unsorted. TCRdb fed the 5' RACE reads into MiXCR, producing one record per CDR3 protein. Of about 20,000 distinct CDR3 sequences in the sample, over 8% were seen once. General study findings and limits: There were more appearances of ubiquitous expanded tumor TCRs in blood at resection than at follow-up.

Sequenced here: PBMCs, sampled at follow-up. This TCR derives from a female donor with early-stage non-small cell lung cancer.

Here the CDR3 reads CASSEQGTTDTQYF. The CDR3 DNA is TGTGCCAGCAGTGAACAGGGGACCACAGATACGCAGTATTTT. The rearrangement joins TRBV6-1 to TRBJ2-3, with D possibly TRBD1 on 6 matching bases. The germline V gene encodes CDR1 MNHNS and CDR2 SASEGT. This CDR3 spans 14 amino acids. V lost 2 bases to trimming and J lost 2 bases, with 8 bases between them.